These 4 T cell receptor beta chains share one sample of origin, sequenced in a study of cytomegalovirus exposure and HLA in healthy donors. It was with 60 Vbeta and 13 Jbeta primers that the PCR ran. Libraries were prepared by immunoSEQ multiplex PCR; TCRdb keeps only in-frame clonotypes and omits some of them. The listing contains 50,000 to 70,000 clones. Sequencing was performed on PBMCs. Receptors originate from a woman aged 18-29 years in good health and CMV-seronegative.

The rearrangement links TRBV6-5 to TRBJ2-3; the D gene is possibly TRBD1 (5 bases). Trimming took 6 bases from V and 4 from J, leaving 14 bases between them. Germline loops: CDR1 MNHEY, CDR2 SVGAGI. The CDR3 runs 14 residues. The CDR3 sequence is CASRGPLEADTQYF. In DNA form, the CDR3 reads TGTGCCAGCAGGGGGCCGTTGGAAGCAGATACGCAGTATTTT.

The chain links TRBV29-1 to TRBJ2-4; D remains unclear. The germline V gene has CDR1 SQVTM and CDR2 ANQGSEA. Trimming removed 0 bases from V and 5 bases from J, with 14 bases in between. The CDR3 consists of 15 residues. CDR3 coding DNA: TGCAGCGTTGAAGATCCAGAACAAAACCAAAACATTCAGTACTTC. It codes for CSVEDPEQNQNIQYF.

The genes are TRBV19 and TRBJ2-1; TRBD2 agrees at 14 bases. Germline V gene lookup returns CDR1 LNHDA and CDR2 SQIVND (reference sequence). There are 14 residues in the CDR3. With V trimmed by 7 bases and J by 10 bases, 6 bases remained unmatched. The CDR3 loop is CASKTSGGAQEQFF. The CDR3, as DNA: TGTGCCAGTAAGACTAGCGGGGGGGCCCAGGAGCAGTTCTTC.

V gene TRBV30 combines with J gene TRBJ1-4, with no clear D. The germline V gene encodes CDR1 GTSNPN and CDR2 SVGIG (reference sequence). CDR3 length equals 13 residues. V was shortened by 8 bases and J by 8 bases, with 18 bases between the two germline ends. CDR3 DNA sequence: TGTGCCCTGCGGAGGAACCCCAGAGAAAAACTGTTTTTT. Its protein is CALRRNPREKLFF.